This TCR beta chain appears in the sequencing data of a study of cytomegalovirus exposure and HLA in healthy donors. Turning to the study itself: Sequencing of about 179 million T cells in an earlier analysis found 100 million to 140 million unique TCR beta sequences.

This clone was seen a few times. At the time of sampling, donors were nominally healthy, though unrecorded immune exposures were likely. Primers: 60 Vbeta forward and 13 Jbeta reverse. Measured with immunoSEQ multiplex PCR; TCRdb has only the in-frame clones, and not every one. In the table there are some 110,000 clones, roughly four fifths of which are singletons. Germline values: CDR1 MDHEN, CDR2 SYDVKM. After removal of 1 base from V and 5 bases from J, the junction contained 8 bases not matched to a gene. CDR3 size: 17 residues. The sequence came from a woman between 18 and 29 years old in good health and CMV-seronegative. The V call is TRBV28, the J call TRBJ2-3, with 11 nucleotides matching TRBD2. Sequenced material: PBMCs. CDR3 region: CASSLSDSGGALDTQYF. The DNA of the CDR3 is TGTGCCAGCAGTTTATCTGATAGCGGGGGGGCCTTAGATACGCAGTATTTT.